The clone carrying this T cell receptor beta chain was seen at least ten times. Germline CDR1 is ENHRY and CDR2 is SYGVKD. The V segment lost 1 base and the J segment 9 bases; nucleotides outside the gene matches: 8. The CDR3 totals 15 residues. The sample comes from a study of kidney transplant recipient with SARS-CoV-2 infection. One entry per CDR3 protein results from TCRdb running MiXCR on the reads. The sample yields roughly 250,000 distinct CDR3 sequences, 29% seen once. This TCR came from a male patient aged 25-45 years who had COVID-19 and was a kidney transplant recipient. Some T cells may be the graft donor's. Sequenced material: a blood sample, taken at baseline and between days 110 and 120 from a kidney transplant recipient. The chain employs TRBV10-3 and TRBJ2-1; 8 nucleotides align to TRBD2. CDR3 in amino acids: CAISEFQAGAVEQFF. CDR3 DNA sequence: TGTGCCATCAGTGAGTTCCAAGCGGGAGCGGTTGAGCAGTTCTTC.